Each of the 16 T cell receptor beta chains below was sequenced from the same sample in a study of CD8 T cells in ankylosing spondylitis. Overall study results and limits: It appeared that ankylosing spondylitis blood was characterized by a TCR beta motif of under ten highly homologous variants.

TCRdb reprocessed the 5' RACE reads via MiXCR and lists one record per CDR3 protein. The sample records 750,000 to 850,000 distinct CDR3 sequences, about 12% being singletons. These TCRs are of unknown antigen specificity. The sample comprised blood, either unsorted or a sorted T cell fraction (not recorded which). All receptors come from a male donor with ankylosing spondylitis.

This chain uses TRBV18 with TRBJ2-7, with no clear D. Trimming stripped 0 bases from V and 3 bases from J, with 9 bases between. This CDR3 spans 14 amino acids. Germline V gene data show CDR1 as KGHSH and CDR2 as LQKENI. This CDR3 reads CASSPPAGFYEQYF. CDR3 sequence (DNA): TGTGCCAGCTCACCACCGGCCGGATTCTACGAGCAGTACTTC. Full variable domain (missing parts from reference TRBV18 and TRBJ2-7): NAGVMQNPRHLVRRRGQEARLRCSPMKGHSHVYWYRQLPEEGLKFMVYLQKENIIDESGMPKERFSAEFPKEGPSILRIQQVVRGDSAAYFCASSPPAGFYEQYFGPGTRLTVT.

This clonotype was recorded at least ten times. The J gene is TRBJ2-1, the V gene TRBV29-1; the D gene is possibly TRBD2 (5 bases). The CDR3 extends over 14 amino acids. Between the trimmed V and J ends, which lost 4 bases and 0 bases, there was a span of 10 bases. From germline, CDR1 is SQVTM and CDR2 ANQGSEA. As DNA, the CDR3 is TGCAGCGTTGGGGAGCGCAGCTCCTACAATGAGCAGTTCTTC. This encodes CSVGERSSYNEQFF.

This clonotype occurred many times. The genes are TRBV5-6 and TRBJ2-1; D not certain. Germline values: CDR1 SGHDT, CDR2 YYEEEE. V shed 3 bases and J shed 7 bases, with 17 bases lying between them. There are 15 residues in the CDR3. The CDR3 sequence: CASSYLRALLNEQFF. CDR3 DNA: TGTGCCAGCAGCTACCTCCGGGCCCTACTGAATGAGCAGTTCTTC.

There are a few counts of this clonotype. The rearrangement joins TRBV20-1 to TRBJ2-7, with TRBD2 matching 9 bases. The length of the CDR3 is 14 residues. Trimming at V came to 6 bases and at J to 3 bases, leaving 9 bases not matched to a gene. CDR1 and CDR2 from the germline V gene are DFQATT and SNEGSKA (reference sequence). CDR3 amino acids: CSARSGSSDYEQYF. The CDR3 DNA is TGCAGTGCGCGTAGCGGGAGCTCCGACTACGAGCAGTACTTC.

This clonotype was seen only a few times. The gene calls are TRBV5-6 and TRBJ2-7; no reliable D call. The CDR3 is made up of 13 amino acids. The ends were cut back, 6 bases at V and 3 bases at J, with 13 bases in the middle. Looked up from germline, CDR1 is SGHDT and CDR2 is YYEEEE. In DNA form, the CDR3 reads TGTGCCAGCACTCGCTTCTCCCTCTACGAGCAGTACTTC. Its protein product is CASTRFSLYEQYF.

The chain links TRBV20-1 to TRBJ2-1, with D perhaps matching TRBD2 (6 bases). There are 14 residues in the CDR3. V lost 0 bases and J 3 bases, leaving 9 bases between the germline ends. The V gene's germline CDR1 is DFQATT and CDR2 SNEGSKA (reference sequence). The CDR3 DNA reads TGCAGTGCTAGAGAGGGGGGATACTACAATGAGCAGTTCTTC. This encodes CSAREGGYYNEQFF.

The chain joins TRBV28 to TRBJ2-7; 9 bases are a match to TRBD2. Germline CDR1 is MDHEN and CDR2 is SYDVKM. V gave up 2 bases and J gave up 2 bases; unmatched junction bases: 4. There are 15 residues in the CDR3. As DNA, the CDR3 is TGTGCCAGCAGTTTAGCGACTAGCGGTCCCTACGAGCAGTACTTC. Its protein is CASSLATSGPYEQYF.

This clonotype was detected only a few times. This chain joins TRBV20-1 and TRBJ2-5; D may be TRBD1 (6 bases). Germline CDR1 is DFQATT and CDR2 is SNEGSKA (reference sequence). Trimming removed 5 bases from V and 4 bases from J, with 17 bases in between. The CDR3 loop spans 14 amino acids. CDR3 loop: CSAEQGWGLETQYF. CDR3 nucleotide sequence: TGCAGTGCTGAACAGGGTTGGGGCTTAGAGACCCAGTACTTC.

At least ten counts were recorded for this clonotype. In DNA, the CDR3 is TGTGCCAGCAGTCCTCGGGTAGGGTATTCCGGGGAGCTGTTTTTT. It is translated as CASSPRVGYSGELFF. The chain employs TRBV12-3 or TRBV12-4 and TRBJ2-2; no reliable D call. The V gene lost 5 bases and the J gene lost 6 bases, with 16 bases spanning the gap. CDR3 size: 15 residues.

This clonotype was seen only a few times. V usage is TRBV20-1 and J usage is TRBJ2-7, with D possibly being TRBD1 or TRBD2 (5 bases each). From germline, CDR1 is DFQATT and CDR2 SNEGSKA (reference sequence). CDR3 size: 12 residues. V dropped 2 bases and J dropped 6 bases, with 11 bases sitting between them. CDR3 nucleotide sequence: TGCAGTGCTAGAATTCTGGGGGTCGAGCAGTACTTC. Protein: CSARILGVEQYF.

This clonotype was seen a few times. J is TRBJ2-7 and V is TRBV6-1; perhaps TRBD2 as D (5 bases). V was shortened by 7 bases and J by 6 bases, with 19 bases between the two germline ends. This CDR3 has 14 amino acids. Looked up from germline, CDR1 is MNHNS and CDR2 is SASEGT. CDR3 in amino acids: CASKSFTGIGEQYF. CDR3 nucleotide sequence: TGTGCCAGCAAGTCCTTTACGGGAATTGGCGAGCAGTACTTC.

This clonotype was seen more than once but under ten times. This chain uses TRBV29-1 with TRBJ1-4, with D possibly TRBD1 on 6 matching bases. Trimming took off 7 bases at V and 4 bases at J, with 13 bases between the two ends. Germline lookup yields CDR1 SQVTM and CDR2 ANQGSEA. The CDR3 spans 13 residues. The CDR3 here is CSAKDSLNEKLFF. The CDR3 DNA reads TGCAGCGCCAAGGACAGCCTTAATGAAAAACTGTTTTTT.

This sequence joins TRBV20-1 and TRBJ2-2; no clear D. Trimming shortened V by 3 bases and J by 4 bases, and 15 bases separated the two germline ends. The CDR3 has 15 residues. CDR1 is DFQATT and CDR2 is SNEGSKA in the germline V gene (reference sequence). CDR3 bases: TGCAGTGCTAGGCCCCCGAGATCGTTCACCGGGGAGCTGTTTTTT. This sequence encodes CSARPPRSFTGELFF.

This clonotype was seen at least ten times. The V call is TRBV3-1, the J call TRBJ2-7, with TRBD2 matching over 9 bases. Germline-derived CDR1 and CDR2 are LGHDT and YNNKEL (reference sequence). The CDR3 length is 14 residues. The junction had 7 bases not matched to a gene; V was cut back by 4 bases and J by 6 bases. The CDR3 loop reads CASSRPASGTEQYF. The CDR3 DNA sequence: TGTGCCAGCAGCCGTCCGGCTAGCGGGACCGAGCAGTACTTC.

This clonotype was recorded once. One end of the junction is discordant with germline, which a read error may explain. This sequence joins TRBV20-1 and TRBJ2-1; TRBD2 matches at 8 bases. Germline V gene lookup returns CDR1 DFQATT and CDR2 SNEGSKA (reference sequence). The CDR3 is 15 amino acids. The CDR3 DNA reads as TGCAGCGCTAGAGATCTCAGCGGGAGAGGCTTTGAGCAGTTCTTC. Translation gives CSARDLSGRGFEQFF.

The sample holds many counts of this clonotype. V is TRBV20-1 and J is TRBJ1-5; TRBD1 is a possible D gene (6 bases). The V end was cut by 5 bases, the J end by 3 bases, with 11 bases between. The CDR3 is 13 amino acids. Germline V gene data show CDR1 as DFQATT and CDR2 as SNEGSKA (reference sequence). The CDR3 spells CSASRDTNQPQHF. CDR3 bases: TGCAGTGCTTCCCGGGACACCAATCAGCCCCAGCATTTT.